The rows below give T cell receptor beta chains drawn from one sample of a study of blood T cell repertoires in COVID-19. Assay: immunoSEQ multiplex PCR; the TCRdb copy retains only in-frame clones and omits some. Of about 64,000 clones in the sample, around 84% were seen once. Sequencing was carried out using peripheral blood. The receptor source for this set is a man aged 50 to 60 with active COVID-19. CDR3s include the opening cysteine and the closing phenylalanine or tryptophan. Each record gives: J gene, V gene, clone size, D gene, CDR3 length, CDR3 protein, CDR3 DNA. A D gene is named only where the DNA matches it firmly. Clone size is stated in some rows and not others, as once, few, many or a class when expanded.

TRBJ2-2,TRBV7-7,NA,TRBD2,16,CASSLSAGVETGELFF,TGTGCCAGCAGCTTATCGGCGGGAGTGGAGACCGGGGAGCTGTTTTTT
TRBJ2-7,TRBV13,NA,NA,14,CASSKQGPSYEQYF,TGTGCCAGCAGCAAGCAGGGTCCCAGCTACGAGCAGTACTTC
TRBJ2-5,TRBV2,NA,TRBD2,16,CASSEEVGGRGETQYF,TGTGCCAGCAGTGAAGAAGTGGGAGGGCGGGGTGAGACCCAGTACTTC
TRBJ2-5,TRBV4-3,once,TRBD2,17,CASSRHLAGGGEETQYF,TGCGCCAGCAGCCGCCATTTAGCGGGAGGTGGGGAAGAGACCCAGTACTTC
TRBJ1-5,TRBV7-6,once,NA,19,CASSLDLSGEDIGNQPQHF,TGTGCCAGCAGCTTAGATCTCAGCGGGGAGGATATAGGCAATCAGCCCCAGCATTTT
TRBJ2-7,TRBV5-6,NA,TRBD1,17,CASSLRDRRTIGGEQYF,TGTGCCAGCAGCTTGCGGGACAGACGAACCATAGGGGGCGAGCAGTACTTC
TRBJ2-1,TRBV5-4,NA,NA,16,CASSRAGRRTHNEQFF,TGTGCCAGCAGCCGCGCTGGAAGGAGGACCCACAATGAGCAGTTCTTC
TRBJ2-5,TRBV4-1,NA,TRBD2,13,CASSQWRGETQYF,TGCGCCAGCAGCCAATGGCGGGGGGAGACCCAGTACTTC
TRBJ2-3,TRBV7-9,NA,TRBD1,15,CASSLNSQGADTQYF,TGTGCCAGCAGCTTAAATTCCCAGGGGGCAGATACGCAGTATTTT
TRBJ2-5,TRBV7-2,once,NA,14,CASSPREGQETQYF,TGTGCCAGCAGCCCCCGGGAAGGTCAAGAGACCCAGTACTTC
TRBJ2-7,TRBV5-1,NA,NA,13,CASSQNLPYEQYF,TGCGCCAGCAGCCAGAACCTCCCCTACGAGCAGTACTTC
TRBJ2-1,TRBV9,NA,NA,15,CASSVVGSGINEQFF,TGTGCCAGCAGCGTAGTGGGCTCGGGAATCAATGAGCAGTTCTTC
TRBJ2-7,TRBV27,few,NA,13,CASSNGLTWEQYF,TGTGCCAGCAGTAACGGACTGACTTGGGAGCAGTACTTC
TRBJ1-6,TRBV2,NA,NA,13,CASGMGLESPLHF,TGTGCCAGCGGCATGGGGCTGGAATCACCCCTCCACTTT
TRBJ1-1,TRBV2,NA,NA,13,CASSVDPNTEAFF,TGTGCCAGCAGTGTAGATCCGAACACTGAAGCTTTCTTT
TRBJ2-2,TRBV24-1,once,TRBD1,14,CATRPRGLSGELFF,TGTGCCACCCGGCCCAGGGGGCTAAGCGGGGAGCTGTTTTTT
TRBJ2-7,TRBV6-2/TRBV6-3,many,NA,11,CASSAPGKQYF,TGTGCCAGCAGTGCCCCCGGGAAGCAGTACTTC
TRBJ2-1,TRBV5-1,NA,NA,15,CASSLESSADNEQFF,TGCGCCAGCAGCTTGGAGAGTTCCGCCGACAATGAGCAGTTCTTC
TRBJ1-3,TRBV7-8,few,NA,14,CASSPTGSGNTIYF,TGTGCCAGCAGCCCGACAGGCTCTGGAAACACCATATATTTT
TRBJ2-1,TRBV5-1,NA,NA,15,CASSFLADSYNEQFF,TGCGCCAGCAGCTTCTTAGCGGATTCCTACAATGAGCAGTTCTTC
TRBJ1-5,TRBV6-5,NA,NA,12,CAGHSGGQPQHF,TGTGCCGGTCATAGCGGGGGTCAGCCCCAGCATTTT
TRBJ1-1,TRBV5-5,once,NA,13,CASSLELPGQGFF,TGTGCCAGCAGCTTGGAACTGCCAGGGCAAGGTTTCTTT
TRBJ1-5,TRBV7-3,NA,NA,12,CASGQLNQPQHF,TGTGCCAGCGGACAGCTAAATCAGCCCCAGCATTTT
TRBJ2-3,TRBV6-5,NA,NA,15,CASSYSAARSDTQYF,TGTGCCAGCAGTTACTCGGCGGCCAGATCAGATACGCAGTATTTT
TRBJ1-2,TRBV3-1/TRBV3-2,NA,NA,14,CASSYARESYGYTF,TGTGCCAGCAGCTACGCCCGGGAGTCCTATGGCTACACCTTC
TRBJ2-7,TRBV19,NA,TRBD2,13,CASSGDYSYEQYF,TGTGCCAGTAGCGGGGACTACTCCTACGAGCAGTACTTC
TRBJ1-2,TRBV10-3,NA,NA,14,CATSGLGGEDGYTF,TGTGCCACCTCAGGGCTCGGTGGGGAGGATGGCTACACCTTC
TRBJ1-5,TRBV27,once,NA,13,CASSSRWDQPQHF,TGTGCCAGCAGTTCCAGGTGGGATCAGCCCCAGCATTTT
TRBJ2-1,TRBV5-4,NA,TRBD1,15,CASSLLDRVSNEQFF,TGTGCCAGCAGCTTGCTGGACAGGGTCAGCAATGAGCAGTTCTTC
TRBJ1-3,TRBV5-1,NA,NA,17,CASSLGIREGSGNTIYF,TGCGCCAGCAGCTTGGGTATCAGGGAAGGGTCTGGAAACACCATATATTTT
TRBJ1-2,TRBV19,once,TRBD1,15,CASSITGQGDGGYTF,TGTGCCAGTAGTATTACAGGACAGGGGGACGGTGGCTACACCTTC
TRBJ2-1,TRBV29-1,NA,NA,10,CSVGQAEQFF,TGCAGCGTTGGACAGGCTGAGCAGTTCTTC
TRBJ2-2,TRBV27,NA,TRBD1,16,CASSFGGQGAGGELFF,TGTGCCAGCAGTTTCGGGGGACAGGGGGCAGGCGGGGAGCTGTTTTTT
TRBJ2-4,TRBV19,NA,NA,15,CASSIDRDTKNIQYF,TGTGCCAGTAGTATAGACAGGGATACCAAAAACATTCAGTACTTC
TRBJ2-5,TRBV9,NA,NA,14,CASTAGRYQETQYF,TGTGCCAGCACGGCGGGCAGGTACCAAGAGACCCAGTACTTC
TRBJ2-2,TRBV7-3,NA,NA,12,CASSFATGELFF,TGTGCCAGCAGCTTTGCGACCGGGGAGCTGTTTTTT
TRBJ2-7,TRBV28,NA,TRBD1,14,CASSSTGVGDEQYF,TGTGCCAGCAGCTCAACAGGGGTCGGCGACGAGCAGTACTTC
TRBJ1-3,TRBV18,NA,TRBD1,14,CASSPGTAQTFIYF,TGTGCCAGCTCACCGGGGACAGCTCAAACGTTCATATATTTT
TRBJ2-2,TRBV7-6,NA,NA,15,CASSLGGSGAGELFF,TGTGCCAGCAGCTTAGGTGGGAGTGGGGCCGGGGAGCTGTTTTTT
TRBJ2-7,TRBV5-3,NA,TRBD1,14,CARSSGQSSYEQYF,TGTGCCAGAAGCTCGGGACAGAGCTCCTACGAGCAGTACTTC
TRBJ2-1,TRBV7-8,NA,TRBD2,16,CASSPEGAGGFNEQFF,TGTGCCAGCAGCCCTGAAGGAGCGGGGGGGTTCAATGAGCAGTTCTTC
TRBJ2-7,TRBV7-9,NA,NA,13,CASSLGRFYEQYF,TGTGCCAGCAGCTTAGGTAGATTCTACGAGCAGTACTTC
TRBJ1-2,TRBV19,NA,NA,12,CASNHGGYGYTF,TGTGCCAGTAATCACGGCGGCTATGGCTACACCTTC
TRBJ1-5,TRBV12-3/TRBV12-4,NA,NA,13,CASSLGLHQPQHF,TGTGCCAGCAGCCTCGGACTACACCAGCCCCAGCATTTT